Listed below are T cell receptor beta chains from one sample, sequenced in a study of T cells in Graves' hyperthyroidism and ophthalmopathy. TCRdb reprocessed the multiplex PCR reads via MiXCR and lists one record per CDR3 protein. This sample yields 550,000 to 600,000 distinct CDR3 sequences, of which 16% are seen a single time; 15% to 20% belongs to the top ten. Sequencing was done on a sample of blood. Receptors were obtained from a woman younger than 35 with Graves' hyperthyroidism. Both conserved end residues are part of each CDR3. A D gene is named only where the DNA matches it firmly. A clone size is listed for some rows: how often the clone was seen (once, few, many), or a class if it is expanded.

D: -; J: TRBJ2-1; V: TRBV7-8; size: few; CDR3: CASSSYLGPNEQFF; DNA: TGTGCCAGCAGCTCCTACCTGGGCCCCAATGAGCAGTTCTTC
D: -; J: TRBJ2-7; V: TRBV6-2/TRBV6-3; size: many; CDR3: CASSTASSYEQYF; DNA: TGTGCCAGCAGTACAGCGTCCTCCTACGAGCAGTACTTC
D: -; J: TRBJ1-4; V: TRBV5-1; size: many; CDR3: CASSLRTHEKLFF; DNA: TGCGCCAGCAGCCTCCGGACACATGAAAAACTGTTTTTT
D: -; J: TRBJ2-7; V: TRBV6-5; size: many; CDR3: CASSYSGPSDEQYF; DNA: TGTGCCAGCAGTTACTCAGGACCTTCGGACGAGCAGTACTTC
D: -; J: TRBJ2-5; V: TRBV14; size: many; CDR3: CASSQLGMWETQYF; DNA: TGTGCCAGCAGCCAACTCGGCATGTGGGAGACCCAGTACTTC
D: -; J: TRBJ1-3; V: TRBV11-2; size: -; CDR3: CASNQIIRTPKGNTIYF; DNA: TGTGCCAGCAACCAAATAATTCGAACCCCCAAGGGAAACACCATATATTTT
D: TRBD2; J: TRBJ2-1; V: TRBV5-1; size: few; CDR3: CASSPGLAGAEWVVGEQFF; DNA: TGCGCCAGCAGCCCAGGACTAGCGGGGGCCGAGTGGGTGGTGGGTGAGCAGTTCTTC
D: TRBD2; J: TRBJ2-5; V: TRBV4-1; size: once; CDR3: CASSQSLAGEIETQYF; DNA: TGCGCCAGCAGCCAAAGTCTAGCGGGAGAGATTGAGACCCAGTACTTC
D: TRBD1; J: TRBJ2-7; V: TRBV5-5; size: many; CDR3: CASSFRDSYEQYF; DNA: TGTGCCAGCAGCTTTAGGGACAGCTACGAGCAGTACTTC
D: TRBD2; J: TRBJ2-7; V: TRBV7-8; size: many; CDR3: CASSLSTSGRSREQYF; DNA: TGTGCCAGCAGCTTATCAACTAGCGGGAGATCGAGGGAGCAGTACTTC
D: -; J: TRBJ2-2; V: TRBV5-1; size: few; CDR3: CASSEDTNTGELFF; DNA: TGCGCCAGCAGCGAGGACACGAACACCGGGGAGCTGTTTTTT
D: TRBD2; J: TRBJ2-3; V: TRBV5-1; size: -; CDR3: CASSLGSSGGPDTQYF; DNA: TGCGCCAGCAGCTTGGGTTCTAGCGGGGGCCCAGATACGCAGTATTTT
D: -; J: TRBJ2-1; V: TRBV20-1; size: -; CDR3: CSAETSSYNEQFF; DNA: TGCAGTGCTGAGACTAGCTCCTACAATGAGCAGTTCTTC
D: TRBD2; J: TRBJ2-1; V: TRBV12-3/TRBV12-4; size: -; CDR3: CAGRSGRYNEQFF; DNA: TGTGCCGGCCGAAGCGGGAGGTACAATGAGCAGTTCTTC
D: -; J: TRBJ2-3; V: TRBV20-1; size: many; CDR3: CSDLSNTDTQYF; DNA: TGCAGTGATCTATCGAACACAGATACGCAGTATTTT
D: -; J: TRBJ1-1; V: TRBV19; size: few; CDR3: CASSRPGSSTETFF; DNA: TGTGCCAGTAGCCGTCCGGGGAGTTCGACTGAAACTTTCTTT
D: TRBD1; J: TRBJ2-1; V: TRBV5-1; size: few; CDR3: CASSPLPTTGGIDEQFF; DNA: TGCGCCAGCAGCCCCCTCCCCACGACAGGGGGTATCGATGAGCAGTTCTTC
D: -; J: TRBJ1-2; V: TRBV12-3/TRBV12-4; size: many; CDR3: CASTLGPWVQGLGYTF; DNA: TGTGCCAGCACCCTGGGTCCTTGGGTACAGGGACTTGGCTACACCTTC
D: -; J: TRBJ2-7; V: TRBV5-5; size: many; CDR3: CASSLPGRSYEQYF; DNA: TGTGCCAGCAGCTTGCCAGGCCGCTCCTACGAGCAGTACTTC
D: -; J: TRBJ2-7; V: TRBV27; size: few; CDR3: CASSLSKGFAEQYF; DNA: TGTGCCAGCAGTTTATCGAAGGGATTCGCCGAGCAGTACTTC
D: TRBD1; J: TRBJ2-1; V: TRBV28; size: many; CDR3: CASSGQGRAYNEQFF; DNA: TGTGCCAGCAGTGGACAGGGAAGAGCCTACAATGAGCAGTTCTTC
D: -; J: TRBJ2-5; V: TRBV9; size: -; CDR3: CASSVVPRETQYF; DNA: TGTGCCAGCAGCGTAGTCCCCAGGGAGACCCAGTACTTC
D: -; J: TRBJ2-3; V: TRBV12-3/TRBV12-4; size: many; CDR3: CASSYVGAITDTQYF; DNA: TGTGCCAGCAGTTACGTCGGGGCGATCACAGATACGCAGTATTTT
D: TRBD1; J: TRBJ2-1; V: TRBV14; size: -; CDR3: CASSQGQGAGNEQFF; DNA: TGTGCCAGCAGCCAGGGACAGGGCGCGGGCAATGAGCAGTTCTTC
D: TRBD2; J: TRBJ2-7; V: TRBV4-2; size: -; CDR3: CASSQGGGIAGAGEQYF; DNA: TGTGCCAGCAGCCAAGGAGGGGGGATAGCGGGGGCGGGCGAGCAGTACTTC
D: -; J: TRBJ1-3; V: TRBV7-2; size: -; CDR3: CASSSGHLSGNTIYF; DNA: TGTGCCAGCAGCTCAGGACACCTCTCTGGAAACACCATATATTTT
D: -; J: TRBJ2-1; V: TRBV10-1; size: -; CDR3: CASSEWVGDSSNEQFF; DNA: TGCGCCAGCAGTGAGTGGGTAGGGGATTCTTCCAATGAGCAGTTCTTC
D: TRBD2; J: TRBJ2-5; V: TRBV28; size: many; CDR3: CASSLLLAVQETQYF; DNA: TGTGCCAGCAGTTTGTTACTAGCGGTCCAAGAGACCCAGTACTTC
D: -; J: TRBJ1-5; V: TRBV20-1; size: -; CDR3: CSATLDGRGNQPQHF; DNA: TGCAGTGCCACTTTGGATGGCAGGGGCAATCAGCCCCAGCATTTT
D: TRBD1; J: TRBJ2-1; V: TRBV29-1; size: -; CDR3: CSVDNRGLNEQFF; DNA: TGCAGCGTTGATAACAGGGGCCTCAATGAGCAGTTCTTC
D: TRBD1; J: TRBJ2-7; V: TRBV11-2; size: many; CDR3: CASSLAGQGGYEQYF; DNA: TGTGCCAGCAGCTTAGCTGGACAGGGGGGCTACGAGCAGTACTTC
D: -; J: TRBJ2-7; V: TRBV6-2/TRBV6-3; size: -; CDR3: CASTLGWPRAYEQYF; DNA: TGTGCCAGCACCCTAGGGTGGCCCCGGGCCTACGAGCAGTACTTC
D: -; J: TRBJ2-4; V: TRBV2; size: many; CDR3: CASTPRRQEDKNIQYF; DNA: TGTGCCAGCACCCCAAGGCGACAGGAGGACAAAAACATTCAGTACTTC
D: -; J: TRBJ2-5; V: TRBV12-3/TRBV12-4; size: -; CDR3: CASSLEGSGETQYF; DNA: TGTGCCAGCAGTTTAGAGGGCTCAGGGGAGACCCAGTACTTC
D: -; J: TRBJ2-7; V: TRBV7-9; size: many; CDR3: CASNRGSYEQYF; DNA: TGTGCCAGCAACCGGGGATCCTACGAGCAGTACTTC
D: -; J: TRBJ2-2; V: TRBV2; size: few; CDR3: CASHSTHANTGELFF; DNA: TGTGCCAGCCATTCAACACACGCGAACACCGGGGAGCTGTTTTTT
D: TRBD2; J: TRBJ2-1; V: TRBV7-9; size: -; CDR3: CASSLALATYNEQFF; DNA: TGTGCCAGCAGCTTAGCACTAGCGACCTACAATGAGCAGTTCTTC
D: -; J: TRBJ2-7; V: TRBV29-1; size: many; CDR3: CSVGGTYEQYF; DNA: TGCAGCGTTGGAGGAACCTACGAGCAGTACTTC
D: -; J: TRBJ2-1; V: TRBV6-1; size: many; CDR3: CASSKGRDKQFF; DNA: TGTGCCAGCAGTAAAGGGAGGGACAAGCAGTTCTTC
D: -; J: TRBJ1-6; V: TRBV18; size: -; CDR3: CASSRDGENSPLHF; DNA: TGTGCCAGCTCCCGGGACGGAGAGAATTCACCCCTCCACTTT
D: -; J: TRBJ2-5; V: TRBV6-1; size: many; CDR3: CASSPKFQETQYF; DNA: TGTGCCAGCAGCCCCAAGTTCCAAGAGACCCAGTACTTC
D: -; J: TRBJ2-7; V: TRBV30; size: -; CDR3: CAWSRTPDYEQYF; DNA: TGTGCCTGGTCCCGGACACCAGATTACGAGCAGTACTTC
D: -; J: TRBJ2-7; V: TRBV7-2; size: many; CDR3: CASSLERYSYEQYF; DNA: TGTGCCAGCAGCTTAGAGCGGTACTCCTACGAGCAGTACTTC
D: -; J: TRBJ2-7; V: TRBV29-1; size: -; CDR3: CSVELVGEQYF; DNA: TGCAGCGTTGAACTGGTTGGCGAGCAGTACTTC
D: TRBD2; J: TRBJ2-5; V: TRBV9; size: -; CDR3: CASSEGLGVETQYF; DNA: TGTGCCAGCAGCGAGGGACTAGGGGTAGAGACCCAGTACTTC
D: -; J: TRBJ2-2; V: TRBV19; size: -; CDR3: CASNGGRSGELFF; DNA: TGTGCCAGTAATGGGGGGCGATCCGGGGAGCTGTTTTTT
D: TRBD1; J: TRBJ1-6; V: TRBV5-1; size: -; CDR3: CASSTSGQGGTPLHF; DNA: TGCGCCAGCAGCACCTCGGGACAGGGGGGTACACCCCTCCACTTT
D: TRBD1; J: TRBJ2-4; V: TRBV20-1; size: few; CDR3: CSARNQGADIQYF; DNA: TGCAGTGCTAGGAATCAGGGGGCCGACATTCAGTACTTC